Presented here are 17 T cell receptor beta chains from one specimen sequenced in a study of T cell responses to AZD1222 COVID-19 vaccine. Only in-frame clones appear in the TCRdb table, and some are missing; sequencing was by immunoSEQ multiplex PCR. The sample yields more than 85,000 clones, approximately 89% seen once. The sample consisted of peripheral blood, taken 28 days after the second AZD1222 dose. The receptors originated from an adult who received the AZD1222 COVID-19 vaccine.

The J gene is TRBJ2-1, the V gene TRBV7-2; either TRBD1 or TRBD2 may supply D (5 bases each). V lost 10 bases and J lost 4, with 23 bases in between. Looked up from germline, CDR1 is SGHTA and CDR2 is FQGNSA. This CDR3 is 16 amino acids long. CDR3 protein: CATLASWDGLYNEQFF. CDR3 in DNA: TGTGCCACCTTGGCCTCCTGGGACGGGTTATACAATGAGCAGTTCTTC.

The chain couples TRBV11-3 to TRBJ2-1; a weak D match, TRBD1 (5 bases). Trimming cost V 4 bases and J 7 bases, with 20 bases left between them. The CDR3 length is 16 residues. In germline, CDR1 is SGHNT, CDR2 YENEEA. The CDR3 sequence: CASSSTSKGNMNEQFF. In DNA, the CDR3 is TGTGCCAGCAGCTCCACGTCCAAGGGGAACATGAATGAGCAGTTCTTC. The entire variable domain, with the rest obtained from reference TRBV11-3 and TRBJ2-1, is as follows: EAGVVQSPRYKIIEKKQPVAFWCNPISGHNTLYWYLQNLGQGPELLIRYENEEAVDDSQLPKDRFSAERLKGVDSTLKIQPAELGDSAVYLCASSSTSKGNMNEQFFGPGTRLTVL.

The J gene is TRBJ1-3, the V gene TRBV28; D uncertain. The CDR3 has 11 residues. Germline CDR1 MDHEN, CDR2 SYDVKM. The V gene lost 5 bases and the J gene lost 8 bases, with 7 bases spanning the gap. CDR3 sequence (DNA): TGTGCCAGCAGTCTTGCGGACACCATATATTTT. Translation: CASSLADTIYF.

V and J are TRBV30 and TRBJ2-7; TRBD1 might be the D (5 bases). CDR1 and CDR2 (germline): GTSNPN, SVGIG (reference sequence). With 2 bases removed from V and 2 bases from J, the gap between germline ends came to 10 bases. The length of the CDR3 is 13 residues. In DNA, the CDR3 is TGTGCCTGGAGTAAGGGGAACACCTACGAGCAGTACTTC. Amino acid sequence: CAWSKGNTYEQYF.

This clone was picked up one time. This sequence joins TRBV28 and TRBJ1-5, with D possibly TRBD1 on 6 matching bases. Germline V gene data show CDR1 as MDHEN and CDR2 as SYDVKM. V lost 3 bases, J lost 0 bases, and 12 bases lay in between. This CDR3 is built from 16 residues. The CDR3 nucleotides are TGTGCCAGCAGTTTGTTACAGGGATTTAGCAATCAGCCCCAGCATTTT. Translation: CASSLLQGFSNQPQHF.

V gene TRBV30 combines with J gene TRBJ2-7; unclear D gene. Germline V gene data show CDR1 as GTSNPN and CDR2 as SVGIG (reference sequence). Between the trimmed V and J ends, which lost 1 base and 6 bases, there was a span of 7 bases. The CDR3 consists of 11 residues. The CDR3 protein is CAWSERREQYF. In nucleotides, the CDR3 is TGTGCCTGGAGTGAACGGCGCGAGCAGTACTTC.

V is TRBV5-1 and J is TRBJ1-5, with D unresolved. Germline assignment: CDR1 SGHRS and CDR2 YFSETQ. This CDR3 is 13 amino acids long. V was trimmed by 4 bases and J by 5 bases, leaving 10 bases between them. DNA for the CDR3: TGCGCCAGCAGCACCACCCATGATCAGCCCCAGCATTTT. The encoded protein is CASSTTHDQPQHF.

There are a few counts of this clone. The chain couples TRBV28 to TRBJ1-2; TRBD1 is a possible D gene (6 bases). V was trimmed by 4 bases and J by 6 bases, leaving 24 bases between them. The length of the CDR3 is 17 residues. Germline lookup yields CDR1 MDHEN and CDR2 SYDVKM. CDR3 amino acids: CASSSRDFRQQGNGYTF. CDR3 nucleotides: TGTGCCAGCAGTTCTCGGGACTTTCGCCAACAGGGAAATGGCTACACCTTC.

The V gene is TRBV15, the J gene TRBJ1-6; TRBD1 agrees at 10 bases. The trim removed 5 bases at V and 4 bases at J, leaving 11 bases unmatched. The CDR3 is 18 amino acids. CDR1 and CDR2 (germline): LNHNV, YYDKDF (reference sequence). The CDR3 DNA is TGTGCCACCAGCGGCGGGACAGGGGCAAGCCGGTATAATTCACCCCTCCACTTT. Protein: CATSGGTGASRYNSPLHF.

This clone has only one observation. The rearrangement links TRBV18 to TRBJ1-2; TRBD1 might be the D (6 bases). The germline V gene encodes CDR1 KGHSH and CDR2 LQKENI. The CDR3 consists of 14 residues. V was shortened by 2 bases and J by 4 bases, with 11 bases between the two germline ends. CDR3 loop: CASSPRQDSYGYTF. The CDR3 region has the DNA TGTGCCAGCTCACCAAGACAGGACTCCTATGGCTACACCTTC.

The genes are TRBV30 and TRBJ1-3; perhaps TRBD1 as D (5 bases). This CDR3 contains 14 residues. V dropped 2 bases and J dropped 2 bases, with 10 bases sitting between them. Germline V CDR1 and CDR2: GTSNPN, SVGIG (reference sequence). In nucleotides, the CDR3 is TGTGCCTGGAGTCAGGGCAGGGCTGGAAACACCATATATTTT. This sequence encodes CAWSQGRAGNTIYF. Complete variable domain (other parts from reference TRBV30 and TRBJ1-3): SQTIHQWPATLVQPVGSPLSLECTVEGTSNPNLYWYRQAAGRGLQLLFYSVGIGQISSEVPQNLSASRPQDRQFILSSKKLLLSDSGFYLCAWSQGRAGNTIYFGEGSWLTVV.

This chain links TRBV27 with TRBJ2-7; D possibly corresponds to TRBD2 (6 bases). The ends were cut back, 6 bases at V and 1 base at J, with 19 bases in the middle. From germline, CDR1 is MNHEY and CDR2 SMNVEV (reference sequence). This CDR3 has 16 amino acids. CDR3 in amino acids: CASSPFPGVLSYEQYF. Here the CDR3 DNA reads TGTGCCAGCAGCCCATTTCCGGGGGTACTATCCTACGAGCAGTACTTC.

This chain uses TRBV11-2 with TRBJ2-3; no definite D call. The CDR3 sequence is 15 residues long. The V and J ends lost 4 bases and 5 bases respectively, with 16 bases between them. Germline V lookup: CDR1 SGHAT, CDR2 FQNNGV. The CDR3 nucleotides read TGTGCCAGCAGCTCCTCGATTCTCTCCAAAGATACGCAGTATTTT. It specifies CASSSSILSKDTQYF.

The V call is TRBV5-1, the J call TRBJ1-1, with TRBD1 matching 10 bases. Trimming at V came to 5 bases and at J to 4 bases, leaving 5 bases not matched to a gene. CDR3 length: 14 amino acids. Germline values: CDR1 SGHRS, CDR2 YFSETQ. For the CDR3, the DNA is TGCGCCAGCAGATCGGGACAGGGGAGCACTGAAGCTTTCTTT. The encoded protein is CASRSGQGSTEAFF. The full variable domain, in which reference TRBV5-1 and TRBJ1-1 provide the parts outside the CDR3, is KAGVTQTPRYLIKTRGQQVTLSCSPISGHRSVSWYQQTPGQGLQFLFEYFSETQRNKGNFPGRFSGRQFSNSRSEMNVSTLELGDSALYLCASRSGQGSTEAFFGQGTRLTVV.

CDR3 nucleotide sequence: TGTGCCAGCAGCCAAGTATCTTACGAGCAGTACTTC. Translated: CASSQVSYEQYF. V gene TRBV3-1 (or the pseudogene TRBV3-2) combines with J gene TRBJ2-7; D call uncertain. There are 12 residues in the CDR3. Germline-derived CDR1 and CDR2 are LGHDT and YNNKEL (reference sequence). The ends were cut back, 1 base at V and 4 bases at J, with 5 bases in the middle.

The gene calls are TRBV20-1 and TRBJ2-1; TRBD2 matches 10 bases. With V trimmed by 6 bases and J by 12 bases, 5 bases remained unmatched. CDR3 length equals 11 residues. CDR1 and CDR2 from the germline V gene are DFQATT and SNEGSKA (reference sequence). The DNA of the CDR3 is TGCAGTGCCTCTAGCGGGAGATGGCAGTTCTTC. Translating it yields CSASSGRWQFF.

CDR3 amino acids: CASSANRNTEAFF. As DNA, the CDR3 is TGTGCCAGCAGCGCGAACAGGAACACTGAAGCTTTCTTT. The rearrangement joins TRBV9 to TRBJ1-1, with unresolved D. From germline, CDR1 is SGDLS and CDR2 YYNGEE. The CDR3 runs to 13 residues. The V and J ends lost 3 bases and 1 base respectively, with 7 bases between them.